This T cell receptor (beta chain) was documented in a study of synovial regulatory T cells in juvenile arthritis. Germline values: CDR1 MDHEN, CDR2 SYDVKM. There are 13 residues in the CDR3. No DNA has been recorded. Study-wide results and limits: TCR diversity was lower in inflammation-associated blood Treg cells than in other blood Treg cells.

The assay was immunoSEQ multiplex PCR, and TCRdb's table has in-frame clones only and misses some. Its table records about 9,900 clones. Comment on this clone: The antigen remains undetermined.

Approximately 11-patient cohort: roughly 11 active juvenile idiopathic arthritis patients, 3 polyarticular, 8 oligoarticular. Patients had median age roughly 12 years, range 2.4-22.9. This clonotype originated in a donor younger than 30 with juvenile idiopathic arthritis. The sequencing sample was made of Treg cells from blood. Subset specified: HLA-DR+ inflammation-associated blood Treg cells. The V and J genes are TRBV28 and TRBJ1-5; TCRdb returns TRBD1, unconfirmable since there is no DNA. Here the CDR3 reads CASGQASNQPQHF.